The TCR beta chain described here comes from a study of identical twins. Findings and limits, study-wide: The conclusions drew on cross-sectional statistical analysis instead of tracking the same donors. Insertion counts were lower in abundant cord blood beta clonotypes, a trend that memory repertoires did not show. In beta out-of-frame sequences, the excess sharing between twins was weaker.

TCRdb fed the 5' RACE reads into MiXCR, producing one record per CDR3 protein. The sample lists around 480,000 distinct CDR3 sequences; 14% were seen once. Concerning this clonotype itself: Its specificity is unknown.

The CDR3 runs 17 residues. This sample also belongs to another study, concerning yellow fever vaccine responses in identical twins. This second study says: Twin vaccine T cell responses reportedly seemed partly convergent, partly personalized.

The chain employs TRBV21-1 and TRBJ2-7; TRBD2, the table's D call, lacks a check against the DNA. TRBV21-1 is marked as a pseudogene. The sample was CD4+ T cells sorted from blood. The sequence derives from a woman under 30 in good health. The CDR3 loop is CASSPPGLAGGDGCEYF. As DNA, the CDR3 is TGTGCCAGCAGCCCCCCAGGACTAGCGGGAGGGGACGGATGTGAGTACTTC.